The 32 T cell receptor beta chains below come from one sample, sequenced in a study of T cell changes during pregnancy in multiple sclerosis. Produced via immunoSEQ multiplex PCR; TCRdb's table is partial and in-frame only. The data show over 75,000 clones, approximately 92% seen once. Sequencing used peripheral blood, obtained in the first trimester of pregnancy. These receptors came from a female donor with multiple sclerosis, enrolled in a pregnancy study.

This clone has more than one count but fewer than ten. The chain links TRBV11-2 to TRBJ1-1; 11 bases match TRBD1. Unmatched junction bases numbered 3, after V lost 4 bases and J lost 5 bases. CDR1 is SGHAT and CDR2 is FQNNGV in the germline V gene. This CDR3 has 14 amino acids. The CDR3 DNA reads TGTGCCAGCAGCTGGACAGGGGGCTCTACTGAAGCTTTCTTT. Translated: CASSWTGGSTEAFF.

The CDR3 region has the DNA TGTGCCAGTGGACAGGGTCCCTACGAGCAGTACTTC. Translated, it gives CASGQGPYEQYF. The J gene is TRBJ2-7, the V gene TRBV19, with 8 bases identical to TRBD1. Trimming cost V 8 bases and J 2 bases; bases outside gene matches: 2. The CDR3 has 12 residues. CDR1 and CDR2 (germline): LNHDA, SQIVND (reference sequence).

The chain is built from TRBV28 and TRBJ1-1, with a weak D call TRBD1 (5 bases). Per germline, CDR1 MDHEN and CDR2 SYDVKM. The CDR3 extends over 14 amino acids. Trimming removed 5 bases from V and 3 bases from J, with 13 bases in between. The CDR3 coding sequence is TGTGCCAGCAGTCTCAGCGGGGGTCACACTGAAGCTTTCTTT. Protein sequence: CASSLSGGHTEAFF.

This clone has only one observation. The chain links TRBV5-6 to TRBJ2-7; tentatively, D is TRBD2 (6 bases). Trimming pared 5 bases from V and 4 bases from J, leaving 19 bases between. The CDR3 has 15 amino acids. Germline-derived CDR1 and CDR2 are SGHDT and YYEEEE. Here the CDR3 DNA reads TGTGCCAGCAGAAAGACTAGAGCTAACTTTTACGAGCAGTACTTC. Its translation: CASRKTRANFYEQYF.

In regard to this clone: The same CDR3 is also encoded by other DNA sequences in this sample. This CDR3 is CASSLVSGSSYNEQFF. The CDR3 DNA sequence: TGTGCCAGCAGCTTAGTCAGCGGGAGCTCCTACAATGAGCAGTTCTTC. This chain connects TRBV7-2 to TRBJ2-1; TRBD2 matches 8 bases. Germline assignment: CDR1 SGHTA and CDR2 FQGNSA. J lost 0 bases, V lost 1 base, and 2 bases had no gene match. The CDR3 extends over 16 amino acids.

The chain's CDR3 is CASSVGQGNTEAFF. Here the CDR3 DNA reads TGTGCCAGTAGTGTAGGACAGGGAAACACTGAAGCTTTCTTT. This sequence joins TRBV19 and TRBJ1-1; 8 bases are shared with TRBD1. Germline CDR1 is LNHDA and CDR2 is SQIVND (reference sequence). The CDR3 contains 14 residues. The V gene end was trimmed by 5 bases and the J gene end by 2 bases; junction bases not matched to a gene: 4.

The genes are TRBV11-2 and TRBJ2-5; a possible D gene is TRBD2 (5 bases). The V end was cut by 7 bases, the J end by 5 bases, with 14 bases between. CDR1 is SGHAT, CDR2 FQNNGV, per germline. This CDR3 is 13 amino acids long. In nucleotides, the CDR3 is TGTGCCAGCACCGGCCACCCGGGGGAGACCCAGTACTTC. The encoded protein is CASTGHPGETQYF.

The chain carries TRBV11-2 and TRBJ2-7, with 11 bases that match TRBD2. V shed 4 bases and J 2 bases; nucleotides not matched to a gene: 4. CDR1 is SGHAT and CDR2 is FQNNGV in the germline V gene. The CDR3 consists of 15 residues. The chain's CDR3 is CASSSLAGVAYEQYF. Here the CDR3 DNA reads TGTGCCAGCAGCTCACTAGCGGGAGTCGCCTACGAGCAGTACTTC.

The chain combines TRBV6-1 with TRBJ2-1; 9 bases line up with TRBD1. The germline CDR1 and CDR2 sequences are MNHNS and SASEGT. There are 15 residues in the CDR3. With 0 bases clipped from V and 7 bases from J, the junction kept 4 bases outside the gene matches. The DNA for the CDR3 is TGTGCCAGCAGTGAAGCGCCGACAGGGGGTAATGAGCAGTTCTTC. Amino acids: CASSEAPTGGNEQFF.

The chain recombines TRBV28 with TRBJ2-7, with D perhaps TRBD2 (6 bases). V shed 5 bases and J shed 2 bases, with 28 bases lying between them. Germline assignment: CDR1 MDHEN and CDR2 SYDVKM. There are 19 residues in the CDR3. The CDR3 here is CASSTWGIAATKGPYEQYF. DNA of the CDR3: TGTGCCAGCAGTACTTGGGGCATAGCGGCCACCAAGGGGCCCTACGAGCAGTACTTC.

This sequence joins TRBV19 and TRBJ2-6; perhaps TRBD1 as D (6 bases). Germline CDR1 and CDR2: LNHDA and SQIVND (reference sequence). This CDR3 is 15 amino acids long. Trimming removed 7 bases at V and 0 bases at J, with 10 bases between. As DNA, the CDR3 is TGTGCCAGTAAGGGACACCGCTCTGGGGCCAACGTCCTGACTTTC. Its protein product is CASKGHRSGANVLTF.

Here the CDR3 reads CASRRTGTGKGYEQYF. The CDR3 region has the DNA TGTGCCAGCAGAAGAACCGGGACAGGGAAGGGCTACGAGCAGTACTTC. The chain carries TRBV28 and TRBJ2-7; 9 bases match TRBD1. The CDR3 covers 16 residues. Germline CDR1 reads MDHEN; CDR2 reads SYDVKM. V trimming: 6 bases; J trimming: 3 bases; junction bases outside the gene matches: 12.

This chain uses TRBV9 with TRBJ1-2; D may be TRBD1 (6 bases). Trimming shortened V by 4 bases and J by 3 bases, and 13 bases separated the two germline ends. Germline CDR1 SGDLS, CDR2 YYNGEE. This CDR3 spans 14 amino acids. The CDR3 region is CASSQGGGDYGYTF. The CDR3 DNA sequence: TGTGCCAGCAGCCAAGGGGGGGGCGACTATGGCTACACCTTC.

The chain has TRBV4-1 and TRBJ1-5, with D tentatively TRBD1 (6 bases). This CDR3 spans 15 amino acids. With 1 base removed from V and 6 bases from J, the gap between germline ends came to 13 bases. From germline, CDR1 is MGHRA and CDR2 YSYEKL. The CDR3 protein is CASSQGQGISQPQHF. CDR3 in DNA: TGCGCCAGCAGCCAAGGGCAGGGGATTAGTCAGCCCCAGCATTTT.

The chain joins TRBV7-6 to TRBJ2-2; TRBD1 is a possible D gene (5 bases). The germline V gene encodes CDR1 SGHVS and CDR2 FNYEAQ. Between the trimmed V and J ends, which lost 0 bases and 4 bases, there was a span of 9 bases. The CDR3 length is 15 residues. The CDR3 DNA is TGTGCCAGCAGCTTAGCCGACAGCTCCACCGGGGAGCTGTTTTTT. It specifies CASSLADSSTGELFF.

The rearrangement joins TRBV28 to TRBJ2-2, with D possibly TRBD1 on 6 matching bases. V was cut by 0 bases and J by 1 base, with 6 bases left in between. Per the germline V gene, CDR1 is MDHEN and CDR2 is SYDVKM. There are 15 residues in the CDR3. CDR3 in amino acids: CASSLWGQNTGELFF. In DNA form, the CDR3 reads TGTGCCAGCAGTTTATGGGGACAGAACACCGGGGAGCTGTTTTTT.

This chain uses TRBV5-1 with TRBJ2-2; D possibly corresponds to TRBD1 (5 bases). V was trimmed by 0 bases and J by 4 bases, leaving 10 bases between them. CDR1 and CDR2 from the germline V gene are SGHRS and YFSETQ. The CDR3 covers 15 residues. The CDR3 coding sequence is TGCGCCAGCAGCTTGGGGGGTACAGGCACCGGGGAGCTGTTTTTT. Protein sequence: CASSLGGTGTGELFF.

V gene TRBV5-1 combines with J gene TRBJ1-1; a possible D gene is TRBD1 (6 bases). Per germline, CDR1 SGHRS and CDR2 YFSETQ. V was shortened by 5 bases and J by 1 base, with 9 bases between the two germline ends. This CDR3 comprises 13 residues. CDR3 in amino acids: CASRQGWNTEAFF. CDR3 sequence (DNA): TGCGCCAGCAGACAGGGTTGGAACACTGAAGCTTTCTTT.

The chain employs TRBV7-8 and TRBJ2-4; D possibly corresponds to TRBD1 (7 bases). The CDR3 length is 14 residues. CDR1 and CDR2 from the germline V gene are SGHVS and FQNEAQ. Trimming pared 1 base from V and 8 bases from J, leaving 12 bases between. The CDR3 nucleotides read TGTGCCAGCAGCTTAGGGGGCAGGGGGGACATTCAGTACTTC. This gives the protein CASSLGGRGDIQYF.

The rearrangement joins TRBV27 to TRBJ2-7; TRBD1 agrees at 9 bases. Trimming removed 5 bases from V and 7 bases from J; junction bases left unmatched: 15. The germline CDR1 and CDR2 sequences are MNHEY and SMNVEV (reference sequence). The CDR3 totals 16 residues. The CDR3 is CASSPSSGTGSREQYF. In DNA, the CDR3 is TGTGCCAGCAGTCCCTCCTCCGGGACAGGGTCCAGGGAGCAGTACTTC.

J is TRBJ1-1 and V is TRBV19; D is perhaps TRBD1 (5 bases). V lost 1 base and J lost 4, with 10 bases in between. Germline CDR1 reads LNHDA; CDR2 reads SQIVND (reference sequence). The CDR3 is 14 residues long. CDR3 DNA: TGTGCCAGTAGTATAGGGGGACTGGGCACTGAAGCTTTCTTT. Translating it yields CASSIGGLGTEAFF.

The chain has TRBV6-1 and TRBJ2-5, with 7 nucleotides matching TRBD1. J was trimmed by 4 bases and V by 4 bases; bases with no gene match: 0. This CDR3 is built from 12 residues. Germline CDR1 MNHNS, CDR2 SASEGT. CDR3 coding DNA: TGTGCCAGCAGTGCAGGGGGAGAGACCCAGTACTTC. Translating it yields CASSAGGETQYF.

The V gene is TRBV28, the J gene TRBJ2-7; 8 nucleotides align to TRBD1. The junction had 11 bases not matched to a gene; V was cut back by 6 bases and J by 4 bases. The CDR3 is 15 amino acids. Germline CDR1 reads MDHEN; CDR2 reads SYDVKM. The CDR3 nucleotides read TGTGCCAGCAGGCGCCGACAGGGGCTTTCATACGAGCAGTACTTC. Its protein product is CASRRRQGLSYEQYF. Full variable domain (outside the CDR3, taken from reference TRBV28 and TRBJ2-7): DVKVTQSSRYLVKRTGEKVFLECVQDMDHENMFWYRQDPGLGLRLIYFSYDVKMKEKGDIPEGYSVSREKKERFSLILESASTNQTSMYLCASRRRQGLSYEQYFGPGTRLTVT.

This chain uses TRBV19 with TRBJ1-1, with a tentative D call TRBD1 (5 bases). The germline gives CDR1 LNHDA, CDR2 SQIVND (reference sequence). V lost 5 bases and J lost 5, with 15 bases in between. This CDR3 comprises 14 residues. The CDR3, as DNA: TGTGCCAGTAGTCCAGGGTGGGAAGGGACTGAAGCTTTCTTT. Translated: CASSPGWEGTEAFF.

The chain links TRBV29-1 to TRBJ2-7; 8 bases fit TRBD2. Germline CDR1 SQVTM, CDR2 ANQGSEA. CDR3 length: 14 residues. The junction had 7 bases not matched to a gene; V was cut back by 4 bases and J by 2 bases. The CDR3 spells CSVGGSGATYEQYF. The CDR3 region has the DNA TGCAGCGTTGGTGGTAGCGGGGCCACCTACGAGCAGTACTTC.

The rearrangement joins TRBV5-1 to TRBJ2-5; D is possibly TRBD1 (6 bases). The CDR3 has 14 residues. Trimming took off 0 bases at V and 1 base at J, with 7 bases between the two ends. The germline V gene encodes CDR1 SGHRS and CDR2 YFSETQ. CDR3 sequence reads: CASSLGGPQETQYF. For the CDR3, the DNA is TGCGCCAGCAGCTTGGGGGGGCCCCAAGAGACCCAGTACTTC.

The chain employs TRBV10-3 and TRBJ1-1; maybe TRBD1 (6 bases). The CDR3 consists of 12 residues. Trimming stripped 6 bases from V and 1 base from J, with 6 bases between. Germline lookup yields CDR1 ENHRY and CDR2 SYGVKD. This chain's CDR3 is CAIRDRNTEAFF. DNA for the CDR3: TGTGCCATCAGGGACAGGAACACTGAAGCTTTCTTT.

The chain is built from TRBV5-4 and TRBJ2-1; 7 nucleotides line up with TRBD1. The CDR3 loop spans 12 amino acids. Germline V CDR1 and CDR2: SGHNT, YYREEE (reference sequence). V was clipped by 0 bases and J by 13 bases; unmatched bases: 4. CDR3 in amino acids: CASSLGDRDQFF. CDR3 DNA sequence: TGTGCCAGCAGCTTGGGTGACAGGGACCAGTTCTTC.

This sequence joins TRBV6-5 and TRBJ1-2, with D hard to call. Germline V gives CDR1 MNHEY, CDR2 SVGAGI. CDR3 size: 16 residues. V lost 4 bases to trimming and J lost 2 bases, with 17 bases between them. The CDR3 DNA is TGTGCCAGCAGTTTCGGAACGGAGGGATACAACTATGGCTACACCTTC. This sequence encodes CASSFGTEGYNYGYTF.

The J gene is TRBJ2-1, the V gene TRBV5-4; 7 bases line up with TRBD1. V was pared by 3 bases and J by 4 bases, with 4 bases of the junction left unmatched. Germline CDR1 is SGHNT and CDR2 is YYREEE (reference sequence). This CDR3 is built from 14 residues. The CDR3 DNA is TGTGCCAGCAGCTCCCGGGACAGTTACAATGAGCAGTTCTTC. This encodes CASSSRDSYNEQFF.

The chain links TRBV5-1 to TRBJ2-1, with 10 bases fitting TRBD1. Germline V lookup: CDR1 SGHRS, CDR2 YFSETQ. The CDR3 extends over 16 amino acids. Trimming at V came to 0 bases and at J to 6 bases, leaving 6 bases not matched to a gene. As DNA, the CDR3 is TGCGCCAGCAGCTTGGGGGACAGGGGAGGAGGCAATGAGCAGTTCTTC. Translating gives CASSLGDRGGGNEQFF. Complete variable domain (other parts from reference TRBV5-1 and TRBJ2-1): KAGVTQTPRYLIKTRGQQVTLSCSPISGHRSVSWYQQTPGQGLQFLFEYFSETQRNKGNFPGRFSGRQFSNSRSEMNVSTLELGDSALYLCASSLGDRGGGNEQFFGPGTRLTVL.

The chain couples TRBV19 to TRBJ1-1; D not certain. Trimming took off 7 bases at V and 0 bases at J, with 15 bases between the two ends. Germline-derived CDR1 and CDR2 are LNHDA and SQIVND (reference sequence). The CDR3 sequence is 15 residues long. The CDR3 reads CASIVQSGMNTEAFF. CDR3 coding DNA: TGTGCCAGTATTGTACAGAGCGGTATGAACACTGAAGCTTTCTTT.